These 2 T cell receptor beta chains originate from one sample sequenced in a study of cytotoxic CD8 clonotypes in ibrutinib-treated CLL. Here immunoSEQ multiplex PCR was the method, and the copy in TCRdb shows in-frame clones only, minus some. This table holds 130,000 or so clones, around 80% found once. The specimen was PBMCs, collected after 24 months of ibrutinib treatment. The receptors shown here come from a human donor with chronic lymphocytic leukemia.

This clone has just one count. V gene TRBV5-8 combines with J gene TRBJ2-5; 10 bases are a match to TRBD2. The junction had 9 bases not matched to a gene; V was cut back by 0 bases and J by 1 base. This CDR3 region has 18 residues. CDR1 SGHTS and CDR2 YDEGEE come from the germline V gene. The CDR3 loop reads CASSLGASGGKPQETQYF. The CDR3 DNA is TGTGCCAGCAGCTTGGGGGCTAGCGGGGGTAAGCCCCAAGAGACCCAGTACTTC.

The chain is built from TRBV27 and TRBJ1-2; D might be TRBD1 (5 bases). CDR3 size: 17 residues. V was shortened by 4 bases and J by 0 bases, with 18 bases between the two germline ends. CDR1 and CDR2 from the germline V gene are MNHEY and SMNVEV (reference sequence). The CDR3: CASSSAWGGSANYGYTF. The CDR3 bases are TGTGCCAGCAGTTCCGCTTGGGGCGGATCCGCTAACTATGGCTACACCTTC.